This TCR beta chain derives from a study of T-cell reconstitution after alpha-beta-depleted transplantation in children. General study points: For some patients, TCRbeta diversity was high at day 60 because of recipient T cells and thymic progenitors that survived.

Unique molecular identifiers were built into the TCRbeta library. TCRdb reanalysed the PCR reads using MiXCR and keeps one entry per CDR3 protein. The sample includes fewer than 1 million distinct CDR3 sequences, roughly 15% of them seen just once. This CDR3 has 15 residues. Trimming removed 2 bases from V and 6 bases from J; junction bases left unmatched: 4. CDR1 ENHRY and CDR2 SYGVKD come from the germline V gene. Worth noting for this clonotype: Its specificity is not known.

The sample here was PBMCs, mostly from graft donor cells, taken 360 days after TCRalphabeta/CD19-depleted stem cell transplant. The rearrangement joins TRBV10-3 to TRBJ2-7; the match to TRBD2 covers 13 bases. The receptor comes from a male patient younger than 18 who had a stem cell transplant for acute lymphoblastic leukemia, so the T cells may come from the graft donor. The CDR3 region is CAISEGLAGAGEQYF. The CDR3 DNA reads TGTGCCATCAGTGAGGGACTAGCGGGAGCGGGCGAGCAGTACTTC.